The 17 T cell receptor beta chains given below trace back to one sample, sequenced in a study of patients and donors after allogeneic stem cell transplantation (dated by TCRdb to the early 2020s). The library came from RT-PCR. TCRdb shows the sequencer as NextSeq 550. The public reads were run again by TCRdb, first through fastp at Q25 and then through MiXCR, and only productive beta chains were kept. Rows with one shared CDR3 protein collapse into an entry with the most common genes and DNA. Present in this sample are roughly 940,000 distinct CDR3 sequences, approximately 18% of which were seen just once. The ten largest clones represent roughly 6% of the sample. The source material was blood, either unsorted or a sorted T cell fraction (not recorded which). Receptors were obtained from a human donor who was either an allogeneic HSCT recipient or a stem cell or donor lymphocyte infusion donor (not recorded which). It is not recorded whose cells these are; they may come from a transplant donor.

V is TRBV20-1 and J is TRBJ2-3; D call uncertain. CDR3 length: 15 residues. V lost 2 bases to trimming and J lost 2 bases, with 14 bases between them. Germline V lookup: CDR1 DFQATT, CDR2 SNEGSKA (reference sequence). CDR3: CSARPDRPDTDTQYF. The CDR3 DNA is TGCAGTGCTAGACCGGACCGGCCGGACACAGATACGCAGTATTTT.

The chain carries TRBV20-1 and TRBJ1-1, with D tentatively TRBD1 (5 bases). Trimming left V 5 bases short and J 9 bases short, with 13 bases between. The CDR3 has 11 residues. CDR1 is DFQATT and CDR2 is SNEGSKA in the germline V gene (reference sequence). CDR3 sequence reads: CSAVPGSQAFF. The CDR3 nucleotides read TGCAGTGCTGTACCAGGGAGTCAAGCTTTCTTT.

This clonotype was counted only a few times. CDR3 bases: TGCAGCGTTGAGTCAGGTAGCGTTGAGCAGTACTTC. This codes for CSVESGSVEQYF. The rearrangement joins TRBV29-1 to TRBJ2-7; tentative D call: TRBD2 (5 bases). The V gene lost 3 bases and the J gene lost 7 bases, with 13 bases spanning the gap. From germline, CDR1 is SQVTM and CDR2 ANQGSEA. There are 12 residues in the CDR3.

This clonotype appeared a few times. The rearrangement links TRBV7-3 to TRBJ1-1; D remains unclear. V shed 5 bases and J shed 4 bases, with 14 bases lying between them. CDR3 size: 14 residues. Germline CDR1 SGHTA, CDR2 FQGTGA. The DNA of the CDR3 is TGTGCCAGCAGCCCCTCGGCCGGATCCACTGAAGCTTTCTTT. This sequence encodes CASSPSAGSTEAFF.

J is TRBJ1-1 and V is TRBV9; 8 bases fit TRBD1. J was trimmed by 11 bases and V by 3 bases; bases with no gene match: 6. The CDR3 runs 12 residues. CDR1 SGDLS and CDR2 YYNGEE come from the germline V gene. The CDR3 protein is CASSGGDRFAFF. The DNA for the CDR3 is TGTGCCAGCAGCGGAGGGGACAGGTTCGCTTTCTTT.

This clonotype was detected a few times. The chain recombines TRBV7-2 with TRBJ1-5; a possible D gene is TRBD1 (5 bases). V shed 0 bases and J shed 6 bases, with 9 bases lying between them. The CDR3 contains 14 residues. Germline V lookup: CDR1 SGHTA, CDR2 FQGNSA. The CDR3 spells CASSLASGPQPQHF. The CDR3 DNA follows: TGTGCCAGCAGCTTAGCCTCGGGGCCTCAGCCCCAGCATTTT.

This clonotype has a handful of counts. The rearrangement links TRBV10-3 to TRBJ1-1; 7 nucleotides agree with TRBD1. CDR1 is ENHRY and CDR2 is SYGVKD in the germline V gene. The CDR3 loop spans 14 amino acids. V gave up 7 bases and J gave up 6 bases; unmatched junction bases: 11. Here the CDR3 reads CAIKGDTRGPEAFF. The CDR3 DNA reads TGTGCCATCAAGGGGGATACGAGGGGGCCTGAAGCTTTCTTT.

This clonotype has a handful of counts. This rearrangement joins TRBV20-1 to TRBJ1-2; TRBD1 matches at 7 bases. The trim removed 5 bases at V and 8 bases at J, leaving 23 bases unmatched. Germline CDR1 and CDR2: DFQATT and SNEGSKA (reference sequence). CDR3 length equals 17 residues. CDR3: CSAGGFGTEGLSGGYTF. CDR3 nucleotides: TGCAGTGCTGGCGGGTTCGGGACAGAAGGGCTGAGCGGCGGCTACACCTTC.

This clonotype was detected once. The CDR3 region is CASSLLGGRELGPYEQYF. The CDR3 DNA sequence: TGCGCCAGCAGCTTGCTTGGCGGGAGAGAGTTAGGACCCTACGAGCAGTACTTC. The rearrangement joins TRBV5-1 to TRBJ2-7, with TRBD2 matching 7 bases. Per germline, CDR1 SGHRS and CDR2 YFSETQ. This CDR3 spans 18 amino acids. After removal of 1 base from V and 2 bases from J, the junction contained 15 bases not matched to a gene. Filled out from reference TRBV5-1 and TRBJ2-7, the complete variable domain reads KAGVTQTPRYLIKTRGQQVTLSCSPISGHRSVSWYQQTPGQGLQFLFEYFSETQRNKGNFPGRFSGRQFSNSRSEMNVSTLELGDSALYLCASSLLGGRELGPYEQYFGPGTRLTVT.

This clonotype has ten or more counts. This sequence joins TRBV5-1 and TRBJ2-2; no firm D call. The V and J ends lost 1 base and 1 base respectively, with 8 bases between them. CDR1 SGHRS and CDR2 YFSETQ come from the germline V gene. There are 15 residues in the CDR3. The DNA of the CDR3 is TGCGCCAGCAGCTTGCCGACTGGGAACACCGGGGAGCTGTTTTTT. Amino acids: CASSLPTGNTGELFF. The full variable domain, with the rest looked up from reference TRBV5-1 and TRBJ2-2, is KAGVTQTPRYLIKTRGQQVTLSCSPISGHRSVSWYQQTPGQGLQFLFEYFSETQRNKGNFPGRFSGRQFSNSRSEMNVSTLELGDSALYLCASSLPTGNTGELFFGEGSRLTVL.

The chain employs TRBV7-8 and TRBJ2-5, with D possibly matching TRBD1 (6 bases). The length of the CDR3 is 15 residues. V lost 2 bases and J lost 2, with 12 bases in between. In germline, CDR1 is SGHVS, CDR2 FQNEAQ. In nucleotides, the CDR3 is TGTGCCAGCAGCTTAAAGGGGGTATGGCAAGAGACCCAGTACTTC. Its translation is CASSLKGVWQETQYF.

This clonotype appeared a few times. Compared with germline, one end of the junction differs, possibly owing to a read error. The V and J genes are TRBV27 and TRBJ1-6, with 8 nucleotides matching TRBD1. CDR1 and CDR2 from the germline V gene are MNHEY and SMNVEV (reference sequence). The CDR3 loop spans 13 amino acids. The CDR3 sequence is CASTGGRGSPLHF. In nucleotides, the CDR3 is TGTGCGAGCACAGGGGGTCGAGGTTCACCCCTCCACTTT.

The chain joins TRBV2 to TRBJ1-3; 9 positions match TRBD1. This CDR3 spans 18 amino acids. V lost 6 bases to trimming and J lost 4 bases; unmatched junction nucleotides: 16. CDR1 is SNHLY, CDR2 FYNNEI, per germline. The CDR3 sequence is CASRHRDRVLVSGNTIYF. CDR3 bases: TGTGCCAGCAGGCACCGGGACAGGGTTCTAGTGTCGGGAAACACCATATATTTT.

The CDR3 here is CSARRGWDTQYF. The CDR3 nucleotides read TGCAGTGCTAGAAGGGGGTGGGATACGCAGTATTTT. The rearrangement uses TRBV20-1 and TRBJ2-3; D is perhaps TRBD1 (6 bases). Germline V gene lookup returns CDR1 DFQATT and CDR2 SNEGSKA (reference sequence). V was clipped by 2 bases and J by 6 bases, with 9 bases between them. The CDR3 contains 12 residues.

Regarding this clonotype: A much larger clone is a single base away; this may be a read error. The chain carries TRBV12-3 or TRBV12-4 and TRBJ1-1; no reliable D call. CDR3 length: 14 residues. The V gene lost 3 bases and the J gene lost 8 bases, with 16 bases spanning the gap. Here the CDR3 DNA reads TGTGCCAGCAGTTTCGGGAAGACCTTGAGAGAAGCTTTCTTT. Its protein is CASSFGKTLREAFF.

This clonotype occurred a few times. The chain carries TRBV6-5 and TRBJ2-7; TRBD2 aligns across 7 bases. The CDR3 is 17 residues long. Germline assignment: CDR1 MNHEY and CDR2 SVGAGI. Unmatched junction bases numbered 11, after V lost 0 bases and J lost 3 bases. The CDR3 reads CASSYSMWGGLNYEQYF. The CDR3 nucleotides are TGTGCCAGCAGTTACTCGATGTGGGGGGGACTGAACTACGAGCAGTACTTC.

The chain has TRBV3-1 and TRBJ2-1; 12 bases are shared with TRBD2. This CDR3 comprises 15 residues. J gave up 8 bases and V 0 bases, and 2 bases lay outside the gene matches. Per the germline V gene, CDR1 is LGHDT and CDR2 is YNNKEL (reference sequence). CDR3 coding DNA: TGTGCCAGCAGCCAAGAGACTAGCGGGAGCTATGAGCAGTTCTTC. It codes for CASSQETSGSYEQFF.